The clone carrying this T cell receptor (beta chain) was picked up many times. Its antigen is unidentified. This entry comes from a study of post-analysis software for immune sequencing data. Notes on the study in general: Strong co-clustering by F measure was evident for samples that had been prepared in the same batch. About five TRBV segments, including TRBV5-6, TRBV5-1 and TRBV20-1, were more frequent in patients than controls.

The CDR3 is 14 amino acids. Trimming cost V 7 bases and J 8 bases; bases outside gene matches: 12. CDR1 and CDR2 (germline): SQVTM, ANQGSEA. Every TCR beta cDNA library bore unique molecular identifiers. Researchers reported approximately 480,000 cDNA molecules coming from about 0.98 to 11 million T cells. TCRdb processed the PCR reads anew with MiXCR; each CDR3 protein has one entry. The sample records some 260,000 distinct CDR3 sequences, 35% to 40% being singletons. The TCR comes from a girl aged 10-17 years with multiple sclerosis. This sequence joins TRBV29-1 and TRBJ2-1; 9 nucleotides line up with TRBD2. Sample: blood. CDR3 nucleotide sequence: TGCAGCGGTATAAAGGCGGGGGGGAGCGATGAGCAGTTCTTC. Translating gives CSGIKAGGSDEQFF.